A single sample is the source of the 23 T cell receptor beta chains below, sequenced in a study of blood T cell repertoires in COVID-19. Here immunoSEQ multiplex PCR was the method, and the copy in TCRdb shows in-frame clones only, minus some. The table has more than 75,000 clones, roughly 90% seen once; the top ten hold about 2%. The material sequenced was peripheral blood. The origin of the receptors is a man between 50 and 59 years old with acute or convalescent COVID-19.

CDR3 in amino acids: CASGRLTGGGETQYF. CDR3 DNA sequence: TGTGCCAGCGGTCGATTAACAGGGGGCGGAGAGACCCAGTACTTC. V is TRBV5-6 and J is TRBJ2-5; TRBD1 matches at 9 bases. V dropped 7 bases and J dropped 4; count of bases not matched to a gene: 11. Germline V gene data show CDR1 as SGHDT and CDR2 as YYEEEE. The CDR3 length is 15 residues.

The chain uses TRBV7-2 and TRBJ1-4, with a tentative D call TRBD1 (6 bases). Between the trimmed V and J ends, which lost 3 bases and 13 bases, there was a span of 18 bases. The CDR3 extends over 14 amino acids. Germline CDR1 and CDR2: SGHTA and FQGNSA. CDR3 coding DNA: TGTGCCAGCAGCTTTTCACGGGACATTCCAGGACTGTTTTTT. The encoded protein is CASSFSRDIPGLFF.

The chain combines TRBV11-2 with TRBJ2-7, with TRBD1 matching over 8 bases. From germline, CDR1 is SGHAT and CDR2 FQNNGV. The junction had 5 bases not matched to a gene; V was cut back by 5 bases and J by 5 bases. This CDR3 contains 13 residues. The CDR3 region has the DNA TGTGCCAGCAGCCCCCGGACAGGGAACGAGCAGTACGTC. Its protein product is CASSPRTGNEQYV.

V usage is TRBV5-1 and J usage is TRBJ2-3; a weak D match, TRBD1 (6 bases). This CDR3 region has 14 residues. Germline CDR1 SGHRS, CDR2 YFSETQ. V lost 4 bases and J 2 bases, leaving 11 bases between the germline ends. Here the CDR3 reads CASSLDSLTDTQYF. CDR3 coding DNA: TGCGCCAGCAGCCTGGACAGCCTCACAGATACGCAGTATTTT.

V usage is TRBV7-2 and J usage is TRBJ2-5; 7 bases fit TRBD2. The CDR3 is made up of 15 amino acids. Germline CDR1 reads SGHTA; CDR2 reads FQGNSA. V lost 0 bases to trimming and J lost 7 bases; unmatched junction nucleotides: 8. CDR3 coding DNA: TGTGCCAGCAGCTTAGCTGGGTTAGCGGGTTGGACCCAGTACTTC. Translating it yields CASSLAGLAGWTQYF.

This clone was seen a single time. The chain combines TRBV25-1 with TRBJ2-5; D perhaps matches TRBD2 (6 bases). The germline CDR1 and CDR2 sequences are MGHDK and SYGVNS. V gave up 1 base and J gave up 4 bases, with 10 bases separating them. The length of the CDR3 is 14 residues. CDR3 nucleotides: TGTGCCAGCAGTGAATTCCGGGGAGGAGAGACCCAGTACTTC. Its protein is CASSEFRGGETQYF.

The CDR3 loop reads CASSQERELNTEAFF. The CDR3 DNA is TGCGCCAGCAGCCAAGAACGGGAATTGAACACTGAAGCTTTCTTT. The chain carries TRBV4-3 and TRBJ1-1; D remains unclear. The V gene lost 0 bases and the J gene lost 0 bases, with 8 bases spanning the gap. CDR3 length: 15 residues. Germline-derived CDR1 and CDR2 are LGHNA and YSLEER.

This clone appeared a few times. CDR3 sequence: CASGDRGEWGYTF. The CDR3, as DNA: TGCGCCAGCGGGGACAGGGGCGAGTGGGGCTACACCTTC. J is TRBJ1-2 and V is TRBV5-1, with 10 bases identical to TRBD1. Germline CDR1 SGHRS, CDR2 YFSETQ. The CDR3 consists of 13 residues. V shed 7 bases and J 8 bases; nucleotides not matched to a gene: 8.

The chain combines TRBV18 with TRBJ1-1; unclear D gene. This CDR3 is 13 amino acids long. V was pared by 4 bases and J by 8 bases, with 14 bases between. From germline, CDR1 is KGHSH and CDR2 LQKENI. CDR3 residues: CASSQTDRGEAFF. In DNA form, the CDR3 reads TGTGCCAGCTCACAGACGGACCGAGGGGAAGCTTTCTTT.

This clone was counted only a few times. This chain joins TRBV3-1 (or the pseudogene TRBV3-2) and TRBJ1-2; no firm D call. The germline V gene encodes CDR1 LGHDT and CDR2 YNNKEL (reference sequence). The V gene lost 1 base and the J gene lost 8 bases, with 14 bases spanning the gap. The CDR3 is 14 amino acids. CDR3 coding DNA: TGTGCCAGCAGCCAAGGCGCGGATAGGCAAGGCTACACCTTC. It is translated as CASSQGADRQGYTF.

The rearrangement joins TRBV6-6 to TRBJ2-7, with 7 nucleotides matching TRBD2. V was clipped by 5 bases and J by 7 bases; unmatched bases: 8. CDR1 and CDR2 from the germline V gene are MNHNY and SVGAGI (reference sequence). The CDR3 sequence is 13 residues long. CDR3 bases: TGTGCCAGCAGTCTCCCCACGGGAGGAGAGCAGTACGTC. This codes for CASSLPTGGEQYV.

This sequence joins TRBV3-1 (or the pseudogene TRBV3-2) and TRBJ2-7, with D possibly matching TRBD2 (6 bases). In germline, CDR1 is LGHDT, CDR2 YNNKEL (reference sequence). V dropped 2 bases and J dropped 1 base, with 15 bases sitting between them. The CDR3 runs to 16 residues. CDR3 loop: CASSQNRPGVSYEQYF. The CDR3 region has the DNA TGTGCCAGCAGCCAAAATCGGCCGGGAGTATCCTACGAGCAGTACTTC.

The rearrangement uses TRBV7-2 and TRBJ2-1; D may be TRBD2 (6 bases). Germline lookup yields CDR1 SGHTA and CDR2 FQGNSA. Trimming took 4 bases from V and 6 from J, leaving 13 bases between them. This CDR3 region has 14 residues. The CDR3 spells CASSSGLNSNEQFF. CDR3 DNA sequence: TGTGCCAGCAGCTCGGGACTGAATTCCAATGAGCAGTTCTTC.

This clone was counted once. The CDR3 DNA reads as TGTGCCAGCAGTGATGGGGCTAGCGCAGATACGCAGTATTTT. It translates to CASSDGASADTQYF. The chain combines TRBV2 with TRBJ2-3; D perhaps matches TRBD2 (6 bases). CDR3 length: 14 residues. V lost 3 bases and J lost 4, with 11 bases in between. The germline V gene has CDR1 SNHLY and CDR2 FYNNEI. The variable domain in full, completed from reference TRBV2 and TRBJ2-3, reads EPEVTQTPSHQVTQMGQEVILRCVPISNHLYFYWYRQILGQKVEFLVSFYNNEISEKSEIFDDQFSVERPDGSNFTLKIRSTKLEDSAMYFCASSDGASADTQYFGPGTRLTVL.

This clone was recorded only once. The chain carries TRBV5-4 and TRBJ1-6, with 7 bases aligning to TRBD1. The CDR3 consists of 13 residues. Looked up from germline, CDR1 is SGHNT and CDR2 is YYREEE (reference sequence). V lost 4 bases and J lost 10; bases outside the gene matches: 5. The CDR3, as DNA: TGTGCCAGCAGCCTAGACAGGGTCTCACCCCTCCACTTT. The encoded protein is CASSLDRVSPLHF.

The chain has TRBV5-1 and TRBJ1-1, with D uncertain. The germline gives CDR1 SGHRS, CDR2 YFSETQ. V was trimmed by 0 bases and J by 1 base, leaving 10 bases between them. This CDR3 spans 15 amino acids. The CDR3 region is CASSLEPGRNTEAFF. In DNA form, the CDR3 reads TGCGCCAGCAGCTTGGAACCGGGAAGGAACACTGAAGCTTTCTTT. Filled out from reference TRBV5-1 and TRBJ1-1, the complete variable domain reads KAGVTQTPRYLIKTRGQQVTLSCSPISGHRSVSWYQQTPGQGLQFLFEYFSETQRNKGNFPGRFSGRQFSNSRSEMNVSTLELGDSALYLCASSLEPGRNTEAFFGQGTRLTVV.

This clone was counted a few times. V usage is TRBV19 and J usage is TRBJ1-1; the match to TRBD1 covers 9 bases. The CDR3 is 14 residues long. V lost 7 bases to trimming and J lost 5 bases; unmatched junction nucleotides: 8. CDR1 is LNHDA and CDR2 is SQIVND in the germline V gene (reference sequence). In DNA form, the CDR3 reads TGTGCCAGTATTATTACAGGGGGCACGACTGAAGCTTTCTTT. This codes for CASIITGGTTEAFF.

V usage is TRBV5-4 and J usage is TRBJ1-1; D unresolved. This CDR3 spans 13 amino acids. V lost 2 bases and J lost 3, with 8 bases in between. Germline assignment: CDR1 SGHNT and CDR2 YYREEE (reference sequence). The CDR3 region is CASSLVGDTEAFF. The CDR3 nucleotides read TGTGCCAGCAGCTTAGTCGGGGACACTGAAGCTTTCTTT.

This clone was counted a single time. V and J are TRBV7-2 and TRBJ2-7; 10 bases line up with TRBD2. This CDR3 comprises 15 residues. V lost 1 base, J lost 3 bases, and 3 bases stayed unmatched. Germline CDR1 SGHTA, CDR2 FQGNSA. DNA of the CDR3: TGTGCCAGCAGCTTAGGACTAGCGGGCTACTACGAGCAGTACTTC. Residues: CASSLGLAGYYEQYF.

The rearrangement joins TRBV5-1 to TRBJ1-2; TRBD1 aligns across 7 bases. This CDR3 has 16 residues. Trimming took 3 bases from V and 4 from J; bases not matched to a gene: 12. Germline assignment: CDR1 SGHRS and CDR2 YFSETQ. The DNA of the CDR3 is TGCGCCAGCAGCTCCCGGGGACAGACGCCAAGCTATGGCTACACCTTC. Amino acid sequence: CASSSRGQTPSYGYTF.

The V call is TRBV4-1, the J call TRBJ1-5; 10 nucleotides line up with TRBD1. Trimming took 2 bases from V and 0 from J; bases not matched to a gene: 10. The CDR3 has 19 amino acids. In germline, CDR1 is MGHRA, CDR2 YSYEKL. The CDR3 here is CASSQTQGQGLYSNQPQHF. The DNA for the CDR3 is TGCGCCAGCAGCCAAACCCAGGGACAGGGGCTCTATAGCAATCAGCCCCAGCATTTT.

This clone was detected once. The chain uses TRBV7-3 and TRBJ1-1, with TRBD1 as a possible D gene (5 bases). The CDR3 is 13 residues long. V dropped 5 bases and J dropped 1 base, with 8 bases sitting between them. The germline V gene encodes CDR1 SGHTA and CDR2 FQGTGA. The CDR3 loop reads CASSRDWNTEAFF. As DNA, the CDR3 is TGTGCCAGCAGCCGGGACTGGAACACTGAAGCTTTCTTT.

The chain combines TRBV7-2 with TRBJ2-5, with 8 bases that match TRBD2. Germline V lookup: CDR1 SGHTA, CDR2 FQGNSA. J lost 1 base, V lost 0 bases, and 7 bases had no gene match. This CDR3 region has 17 residues. The CDR3 here is CASSLAFERGSQETQYF. In DNA form, the CDR3 reads TGTGCCAGCAGCTTAGCCTTCGAGCGGGGGTCCCAAGAGACCCAGTACTTC.